One and the same sample provided the 9 T cell receptor beta chains below, sequenced in a study of T cell responses to AZD1222 COVID-19 vaccine. Measured with immunoSEQ multiplex PCR; TCRdb has only the in-frame clones, and not every one. The profile shows over 85,000 clones, roughly nine tenths of them singletons. The sample was peripheral blood, taken on day 0 of AZD1222 vaccination. These receptors were collected from an adult in good health.

J is TRBJ2-5 and V is TRBV11-3; D call uncertain. The CDR3 sequence is 19 residues long. Germline values: CDR1 SGHNT, CDR2 YENEEA. The V end was cut by 1 base, the J end by 1 base, with 22 bases between. CDR3 residues: CASSLVRQVARSFQETQYF. The DNA for the CDR3 is TGTGCCAGCAGCTTAGTGAGGCAGGTGGCTAGGTCCTTCCAAGAGACCCAGTACTTC.

This clone was seen many times. CDR3 amino acids: CASSRRDRETQYF. In DNA, the CDR3 is TGTGCCAGCAGCCGTCGGGACAGAGAGACCCAGTACTTC. The chain uses TRBV6-5 and TRBJ2-5, with 7 nucleotides matching TRBD1. CDR3 length: 13 amino acids. The ends lost 6 bases at V and 4 bases at J; junction bases unmatched: 5. Per the germline V gene, CDR1 is MNHEY and CDR2 is SVGAGI.

On this clone: The junction does not match germline at one end; this may be a read error. The rearrangement joins TRBV7-7 to TRBJ2-1; 10 nucleotides line up with TRBD2. Germline assignment: CDR1 SSHAT and CDR2 FNYEAQ (reference sequence). The CDR3 runs to 16 residues. The CDR3 sequence is CASSFGLAEGDNEQFF. The CDR3 DNA is TGTGCTAGCAGCTTTGGACTAGCGGAGGGGGACAATGAGCAGTTCTTC.

The J gene is TRBJ2-1, the V gene TRBV5-4; 8 positions match TRBD1. The CDR3 has 14 amino acids. Trimming removed 2 bases from V and 10 bases from J; junction bases left unmatched: 8. The germline V gene encodes CDR1 SGHNT and CDR2 YYREEE (reference sequence). The CDR3 loop reads CASSFYAGGVEQFF. For the CDR3, the DNA is TGTGCCAGCAGCTTTTATGCAGGGGGCGTAGAGCAGTTCTTC.

This sequence joins TRBV5-5 and TRBJ2-3; 10 bases are shared with TRBD2. The CDR3 covers 16 residues. Unmatched junction bases numbered 7, after V lost 4 bases and J lost 2 bases. Germline CDR1 and CDR2: SGHKS and YYEKEE (reference sequence). CDR3 sequence (DNA): TGTGCCAGCAGCCTAGGGACTAGCGAAATCACAGATACGCAGTATTTT. Amino acids: CASSLGTSEITDTQYF.

In its sample, this clone was seen once. This rearrangement joins TRBV7-9 to TRBJ1-4; the match to TRBD1 covers 8 bases. Per the germline V gene, CDR1 is SEHNR and CDR2 is FQNEAQ (reference sequence). This CDR3 is built from 16 residues. V was clipped by 5 bases and J by 2 bases; unmatched bases: 7. In nucleotides, the CDR3 is TGTGCCAGCAGCGAGGACAGGGCCCTCACTAATGAAAAACTGTTTTTT. Its protein product is CASSEDRALTNEKLFF.

The rearrangement links TRBV12-3 or TRBV12-4 to TRBJ2-7; D remains ambiguous. This CDR3 region has 13 residues. Trimming removed 5 bases from V and 7 bases from J, with 15 bases in between. Here the CDR3 reads CASSPRREIEQYF. DNA for the CDR3: TGTGCCAGCAGTCCCCGACGAGAAATTGAGCAGTACTTC.

The CDR3 DNA reads as TGTGCCAGCAGTGAAGGGACAGGGGGCAATCAGCCCCAGCATTTT. Residues: CASSEGTGGNQPQHF. The chain is built from TRBV6-1 and TRBJ1-5; 9 positions match TRBD1. CDR3 length: 15 residues. Trimming removed 1 base from V and 2 bases from J; junction bases left unmatched: 0. From germline, CDR1 is MNHNS and CDR2 SASEGT.

The J gene is TRBJ1-2, the V gene TRBV29-1; 7 bases fit TRBD1. The trim removed 4 bases at V and 6 bases at J, leaving 17 bases unmatched. The CDR3 sequence is 16 residues long. The germline gives CDR1 SQVTM, CDR2 ANQGSEA. CDR3 bases: TGCAGCGTTGTCAACCCAGACAGGGTGAGAGCGGATGGCTACACCTTC. It encodes CSVVNPDRVRADGYTF.